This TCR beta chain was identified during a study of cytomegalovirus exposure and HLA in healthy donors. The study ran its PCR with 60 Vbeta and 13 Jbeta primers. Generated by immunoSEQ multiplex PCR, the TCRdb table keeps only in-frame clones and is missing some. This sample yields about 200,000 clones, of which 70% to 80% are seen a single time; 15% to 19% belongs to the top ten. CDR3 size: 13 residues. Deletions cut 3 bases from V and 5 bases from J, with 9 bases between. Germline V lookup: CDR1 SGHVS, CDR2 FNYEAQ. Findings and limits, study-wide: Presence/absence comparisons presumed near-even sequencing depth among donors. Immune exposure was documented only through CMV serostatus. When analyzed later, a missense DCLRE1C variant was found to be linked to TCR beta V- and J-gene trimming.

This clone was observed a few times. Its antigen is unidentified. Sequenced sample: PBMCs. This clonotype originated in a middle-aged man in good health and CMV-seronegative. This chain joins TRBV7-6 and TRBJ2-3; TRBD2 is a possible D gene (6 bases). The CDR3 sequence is CASSLSSGDTQYF. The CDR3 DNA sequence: TGTGCCAGCAGCTTGAGTAGCGGAGATACGCAGTATTTT.